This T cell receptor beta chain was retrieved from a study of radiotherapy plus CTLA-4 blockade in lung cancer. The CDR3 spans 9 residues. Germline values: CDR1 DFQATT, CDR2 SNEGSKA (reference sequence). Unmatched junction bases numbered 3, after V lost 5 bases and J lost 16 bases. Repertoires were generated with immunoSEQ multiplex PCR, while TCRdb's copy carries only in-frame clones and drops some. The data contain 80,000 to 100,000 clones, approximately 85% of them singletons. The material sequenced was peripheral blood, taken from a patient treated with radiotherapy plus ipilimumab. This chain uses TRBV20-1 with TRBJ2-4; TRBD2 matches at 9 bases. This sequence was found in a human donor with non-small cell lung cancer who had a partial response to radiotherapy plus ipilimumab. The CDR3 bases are TGCAGTGCTTTAGCGGGAGTTTACTTC. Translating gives CSALAGVYF.